The rows below give T cell receptor beta chains drawn from one sample of a study of OX40 agonist ivuxolimab in advanced cancers. Libraries were prepared by immunoSEQ multiplex PCR; TCRdb keeps only in-frame clonotypes and omits some of them. In the table there are about 100,000 clones, around 93% of which are singletons. Here the sequenced sample was CD4+ or CD8+ T cells sorted from blood, taken in a trial of the OX40 agonist ivuxolimab. Receptors were obtained from an adult with an advanced solid tumor such as melanoma, head and neck, liver or kidney cancer. Each CDR3 is given with its conserved first and last residue. A D gene is named only where the DNA matches it firmly. Some rows mark clone size as missing; the rest say once, few, many or name a class of expanded clone.

TRBJ1-3	-	TRBV28	few	TGTGCCAGCAGTTTAACGGCGGGTACGGGGTCCTCTGGAAACACCATATATTTT	CASSLTAGTGSSGNTIYF
TRBJ2-5	-	TRBV10-3	-	TGTGCCATCAGCACAGGGGGAGGGAGGCGAGAGACCCAGTACTTC	CAISTGGGRRETQYF
TRBJ1-4	-	TRBV18	-	TGTGCCAGCTCACTTCAGGAAACTAATGAAAAACTGTTTTTT	CASSLQETNEKLFF
TRBJ1-1	TRBD1	TRBV5-5	-	TGTGCCAGCAGCTTGGTGGGACAGGGAATCACTGAAGCTTTCTTT	CASSLVGQGITEAFF
TRBJ2-7	-	TRBV7-8	-	TGTGCCAGCAGCTTAGCGGGTCAAGTCTACGAGCAGTACTTC	CASSLAGQVYEQYF
TRBJ1-1	-	TRBV5-4	-	TGTGCCAGCAGCTTGGGGGCCAACACTGAAGCTTTCTTT	CASSLGANTEAFF
TRBJ2-3	TRBD2	TRBV19	-	TGTGCCAGTAGTAGACCGACAGGACTAGCGGCTAGCACAGATACGCAGTATTTT	CASSRPTGLAASTDTQYF
TRBJ2-1	TRBD2	TRBV4-2	-	TGTGCCAGCAGCCACGCGGGGGAGGATGAGCAGTTCTTC	CASSHAGEDEQFF
TRBJ2-1	-	TRBV5-1	-	TGCGCCAGCAGGCTAGCGCCATACAATGAGCAGTTCTTC	CASRLAPYNEQFF
TRBJ1-5	-	TRBV2	-	TGTGCCAGCAGTGATAGGACAGTCGGCAATCAGCCCCAGCATTTT	CASSDRTVGNQPQHF
TRBJ1-1	TRBD1	TRBV5-5	-	TGTGCCAGCAGCTGGTGGGACAGCGAAGCTTTCTTT	CASSWWDSEAFF
TRBJ2-2	-	TRBV10-3	-	TGTGCCATCAGTGAGTCAAGTCAGAAAAGCCGGGAGCTGTTTTTT	CAISESSQKSRELFF
TRBJ2-1	-	TRBV7-3	-	TGTGCCAGCAGCTTAGAGCGGTACAATGAGCAGTTCTTC	CASSLERYNEQFF
TRBJ2-5	-	TRBV7-2	-	TGTGCCAGCAGCTGGTCTAAACAAGAGACCCAGTACTTC	CASSWSKQETQYF
TRBJ2-1	TRBD2	TRBV7-7	-	TGTGCTAGCAGCTCCGGGAGGGGGTACAATGAGCAGTTCTTC	CASSSGRGYNEQFF
TRBJ2-3	TRBD1	TRBV13	-	TGTGCCAGCAGCCCGAGGACAGGGGGCGCAGATACGCAGTATTTT	CASSPRTGGADTQYF
TRBJ1-5	TRBD1	TRBV2	-	TGTGCCAGCAGTGGGGACAGGGAGAATCAGCCCCAGCATTTT	CASSGDRENQPQHF
TRBJ2-3	TRBD2	TRBV27	-	TGTGCCAGCAGTTTATGGGGCGGGAGGCCCGGGGGGGGCACAGATACGCAGTATTTT	CASSLWGGRPGGGTDTQYF
TRBJ1-2	-	TRBV15	-	TGTGCCACCAGCAGGGGACTTCAGGGAGGCTACACCTTC	CATSRGLQGGYTF
TRBJ1-3	-	TRBV5-1	-	TGCGCCAGCAGCTCCACAGGGTCAAACACCATATATTTT	CASSSTGSNTIYF
TRBJ1-2	-	TRBV20-1	few	TGCAGTGCTAACGAGCAGCATGGCTACACCTTC	CSANEQHGYTF
TRBJ1-2	-	TRBV19	-	TGTGCCAGTAGTATGGAAGCAGGGTTCCCAGTTAACTATGGCTACACCTTC	CASSMEAGFPVNYGYTF
TRBJ2-2	-	TRBV18	once	TGTGCCAGCTCACCAGGGTATAAGTCCGGGGAGCTGTTTTTT	CASSPGYKSGELFF
TRBJ1-3	-	TRBV2	few	TGTGCCAGCAGTCCTATGGGGGGAAACACCATATATTTT	CASSPMGGNTIYF
TRBJ1-4	-	TRBV27	-	TGTGCCAGCACCACACAGGCACAAGAAAAACTGTTTTTT	CASTTQAQEKLFF
TRBJ2-1	TRBD2	TRBV2	-	TGTGCCAGCACTCTCGATAGCGGGTTCTACAATGAGCAGTTCTTC	CASTLDSGFYNEQFF
TRBJ2-7	TRBD2	TRBV28	-	TGTGCCAGCAGTGAAACTAGCGGGACCATCTACGAGCAGTACTTC	CASSETSGTIYEQYF
TRBJ2-2	-	TRBV7-2	-	TGTGCCAGCAGCTACGAGGCAGTCACCGGGGAGCTGTTTTTT	CASSYEAVTGELFF
TRBJ2-5	TRBD2	TRBV18	once	TGTGCCAGCTCACCATTCGGGGGGCAAGAGACCCAGTACTTC	CASSPFGGQETQYF
TRBJ2-5	TRBD2	TRBV5-1	-	TGCGCCAGCAGCGCCACTCTAGCGGGAGGAGGGGAGACCCAGTACTTC	CASSATLAGGGETQYF
TRBJ2-1	TRBD2	TRBV5-4	-	TGTGCCAGCAGCCCGGGGGGGTACAATGAGCAGTTCTTC	CASSPGGYNEQFF
TRBJ1-2	-	TRBV30	few	TGTGCCTGGAGTGTAAGAGGGGGAAATGGCTACACCTTC	CAWSVRGGNGYTF
TRBJ2-2	-	TRBV6-6	-	TGTGCCAGCAGTCCCCGCGGGACAAACACCGGGGAGCTGTTTTTT	CASSPRGTNTGELFF
TRBJ2-7	-	TRBV30	-	TGTGCCTGGAGTGCTACGGAGATCTCCTACGAGCAGTACTTC	CAWSATEISYEQYF
TRBJ2-5	-	TRBV20-1	-	TGCAGTGCTTCTACGGGAGAGACCCAGTACTTC	CSASTGETQYF
TRBJ2-1	-	TRBV2	-	TGTGCCAGCAAACCGGAGGGAGATGAGCAGTTCTTC	CASKPEGDEQFF
TRBJ1-5	-	TRBV19	once	TGTGCCAGTAGTTATTCGTCTTCTGTACCCAATCAGCCCCAGCATTTT	CASSYSSSVPNQPQHF
TRBJ2-1	TRBD2	TRBV5-1	-	TGCGCCAGCAGCTTGACTAGCGGGGGCCTAAATGAGCAGTTCTTC	CASSLTSGGLNEQFF
TRBJ2-7	TRBD2	TRBV7-8	-	TGTGCCAGCAGCTTAGAACTAGCGGGAGGCTACGAGCAGTACTTC	CASSLELAGGYEQYF
TRBJ1-4	TRBD1	TRBV9	few	TGTGCCAGCAGCGTCCAGGGGGCTAGTAATGAAAAACTGTTTTTT	CASSVQGASNEKLFF
TRBJ2-3	-	TRBV10-3	-	TGTGCCATCAGCGATGACAGCACAGATACGCAGTATTTT	CAISDDSTDTQYF
TRBJ2-5	-	TRBV30	-	TGTGCCTGGAGTTCTCGACAAGAGACCCAGTACTTC	CAWSSRQETQYF
TRBJ2-6	-	TRBV4-3	-	TGCGCCAGCAGCCTAACTGGGGCCAACGTCCTGACTTTC	CASSLTGANVLTF
TRBJ1-4	-	TRBV7-8	-	TGTGCCAGCAGCTTAGCACGGGGAGGGGGTGAAAAACTGTTTTTT	CASSLARGGGEKLFF
TRBJ1-1	-	TRBV7-2	-	TGTGCCAGCAGCTATCAGGGACCCCCTGAAGCTTTCTTT	CASSYQGPPEAFF
TRBJ1-4	TRBD1	TRBV5-5	-	TGTGCCAGCAGCGTGGGACAGACTGAAAAACTGTTTTTT	CASSVGQTEKLFF